The 5 T cell receptor beta chains in this list originate from one sample, sequenced in a study of cytomegalovirus exposure and HLA in healthy donors. Primers for the PCR totalled 60 Vbeta and 13 Jbeta. TCRdb keeps only in-frame clones here, not all; method: immunoSEQ multiplex PCR. The top ten hold 2.1% of the sample, which has about 150,000 clones, roughly 70% seen once. The sample was PBMCs. All receptors derive from a woman in her sixties or seventies in good health and CMV-seropositive.

V usage is TRBV6-1 and J usage is TRBJ1-1; no reliable D call. The ends were cut back, 8 bases at V and 0 bases at J, with 10 bases in the middle. This CDR3 is 13 amino acids long. CDR1 and CDR2 from the germline V gene are MNHNS and SASEGT. Written as DNA, the CDR3 is TGTGCCAGCCGAGCAGGATTGAACACTGAAGCTTTCTTT. Encoded protein: CASRAGLNTEAFF.

The chain employs TRBV4-1 and TRBJ2-1, with D unresolved. The CDR3 sequence is 15 residues long. Germline V gene lookup returns CDR1 MGHRA and CDR2 YSYEKL. Trimming shortened V by 1 base and J by 1 base, and 8 bases separated the two germline ends. The CDR3, as DNA: TGCGCCAGCAGCCAAGGCGTCCAATCCTACAATGAGCAGTTCTTC. It specifies CASSQGVQSYNEQFF.

For the CDR3, the DNA is TGTGCCAGCAGTTACTCGAGGGCTAGCGGGAACGGGGAGCTGTTTTTT. Protein sequence: CASSYSRASGNGELFF. The chain couples TRBV6-5 to TRBJ2-2, with 9 bases identical to TRBD2. Germline V gene sequence: CDR1 MNHEY, CDR2 SVGAGI. This CDR3 comprises 16 residues. V was pared by 0 bases and J by 7 bases, with 6 bases of the junction left unmatched.

V is TRBV15 and J is TRBJ2-3; TRBD2 matches at 11 bases. Unmatched junction bases numbered 10, after V lost 8 bases and J lost 3 bases. The CDR3 is 16 amino acids. Germline V gene sequence: CDR1 LNHNV, CDR2 YYDKDF (reference sequence). The CDR3 bases are TGTGCCACCTTTATCCAGACTAGCGGGACGACAGATACGCAGTATTTT. It yields the protein CATFIQTSGTTDTQYF.

The chain is built from TRBV29-1 and TRBJ2-1, with unresolved D. Germline assignment: CDR1 SQVTM and CDR2 ANQGSEA. The V end was cut by 4 bases, the J end by 15 bases, with 16 bases between. The CDR3 consists of 11 residues. DNA of the CDR3: TGCAGCGTTGTTAGGAGTTTAATGTGGTTCTTC. Translating gives CSVVRSLMWFF.